The 2 T cell receptor beta chains below were found in one sample sequenced in a study of cytomegalovirus exposure and HLA in healthy donors. The PCR was carried out with 60 Vbeta primers and 13 Jbeta primers. Assay: immunoSEQ multiplex PCR; the TCRdb copy retains only in-frame clones and omits some. The table records fewer than 200,000 clones, approximately 80% of them present only once. The sample consisted of PBMCs. These receptors were taken from a young man in good health and CMV-seronegative.

The genes are TRBV29-1 and TRBJ2-1, with D tentatively TRBD2 (8 bases). The CDR3 spans 15 residues. Trimming left V 5 bases short and J 4 bases short, with 18 bases between. The germline CDR1 and CDR2 sequences are SQVTM and ANQGSEA. The CDR3 spells CSVPGGLDRYNEQFF. Written as DNA, the CDR3 is TGCAGCGTTCCGGGGGGGCTGGACAGGTACAATGAGCAGTTCTTC.

This chain uses TRBV5-1 with TRBJ2-5; weak D call: TRBD2 (7 bases). There are 15 residues in the CDR3. Germline lookup yields CDR1 SGHRS and CDR2 YFSETQ. With 0 bases removed from V and 5 bases from J, the gap between germline ends came to 14 bases. The CDR3 DNA follows: TGCGCCAGCAGCTTGGATACGGGGGGCGCGGAGACCCAGTACTTC. Translation: CASSLDTGGAETQYF.